This passage covers 14 T cell receptor beta chains from one sample sequenced in a study of blood T cell repertoires in COVID-19. Clones were read by immunoSEQ multiplex PCR, and TCRdb kept only the in-frame ones, dropping some. Here the sample spans around 60,000 clones, around four fifths being singletons. The material sequenced was peripheral blood. These receptors came from a woman older than 75 with acute or convalescent COVID-19.

This CDR3 reads CASSFRQGTGLNIQYF. CDR3 coding DNA: TGTGCCAGCAGCTTCAGACAGGGGACCGGTTTAAACATTCAGTACTTC. The chain employs TRBV13 and TRBJ2-4, with 8 bases aligning to TRBD1. J lost 6 bases, V lost 3 bases, and 10 bases had no gene match. This CDR3 comprises 16 residues. Germline values: CDR1 PRHDT, CDR2 FYEKMQ (reference sequence).

V is TRBV3-1 (or the pseudogene TRBV3-2) and J is TRBJ2-7; 10 nucleotides line up with TRBD2. This CDR3 is built from 15 residues. V shed 0 bases, J shed 6 bases, and the junction held 5 bases outside the gene matches. Germline V gene lookup returns CDR1 LGHDT and CDR2 YNNKEL (reference sequence). For the CDR3, the DNA is TGTGCCAGCAGCCAAGATGGAGCGGGAGGGAGCGAGCAGTACTTC. Protein: CASSQDGAGGSEQYF.

Only one count was recorded for this clone. The chain joins TRBV3-1 (or the pseudogene TRBV3-2) to TRBJ1-1; D call uncertain. Between the trimmed V and J ends, which lost 3 bases and 0 bases, there was a span of 11 bases. CDR1 is LGHDT, CDR2 YNNKEL, per germline (reference sequence). The CDR3 has 15 amino acids. CDR3 sequence (DNA): TGTGCCAGCAGCCATGGTAGCATTATGAACACTGAAGCTTTCTTT. Translation gives CASSHGSIMNTEAFF.

This clone has a handful of counts. The chain uses TRBV19 and TRBJ2-7; D possibly corresponds to TRBD2 (7 bases). V gave up 3 bases and J gave up 1 base, with 13 bases separating them. CDR3 length: 15 residues. The germline V gene has CDR1 LNHDA and CDR2 SQIVND (reference sequence). This CDR3 reads CASSITRGPSYEQYF. CDR3 in DNA: TGTGCCAGTAGTATCACGCGGGGGCCATCCTACGAGCAGTACTTC.

The chain is built from TRBV19 and TRBJ2-5; maybe TRBD2 (6 bases). Germline V gene data show CDR1 as LNHDA and CDR2 as SQIVND (reference sequence). Trimming took 1 base from V and 1 from J, leaving 10 bases between them. CDR3 length: 15 amino acids. The CDR3 sequence is CASSIGGTLQETQYF. The CDR3 nucleotides are TGTGCCAGTAGTATAGGCGGGACCCTCCAAGAGACCCAGTACTTC.

The V call is TRBV7-9, the J call TRBJ2-1; a possible D gene is TRBD1 (6 bases). Germline CDR1 and CDR2: SEHNR and FQNEAQ (reference sequence). The CDR3 consists of 15 residues. Trimming took off 1 base at V and 6 bases at J, with 13 bases between the two ends. The CDR3 DNA reads TGTGCCAGCAGCTTAGGATGGACAGAAACCAATGAGCAGTTCTTC. It codes for CASSLGWTETNEQFF. The whole variable domain, remainder taken from reference TRBV7-9 and TRBJ2-1, is DTGVSQNPRHKITKRGQNVTFRCDPISEHNRLYWYRQTLGQGPEFLTYFQNEAQLEKSRLLSDRFSAERPKGSFSTLEIQRTEQGDSAMYLCASSLGWTETNEQFFGPGTRLTVL.

The CDR3 DNA follows: TGTGCCAGCAGTTACGACTCCAAGTCTCATGAGCAGTTCTTC. Translated: CASSYDSKSHEQFF. The V call is TRBV6-2 or TRBV6-3, the J call TRBJ2-1; D uncertain. The CDR3 is 14 residues long. CDR1 and CDR2 (germline): MNHEY, SVGEGT. V was clipped by 2 bases and J by 8 bases, with 13 bases between them.

The gene calls are TRBV27 and TRBJ2-7; D might be TRBD1 (6 bases). The CDR3 runs to 16 residues. Trimming removed 0 bases from V and 0 bases from J, with 12 bases in between. Germline V gene data show CDR1 as MNHEY and CDR2 as SMNVEV (reference sequence). CDR3 bases: TGTGCCAGCAGTTTATCCGGACAGATGAGCTCCTACGAGCAGTACTTC. It is translated as CASSLSGQMSSYEQYF.

The CDR3: CASSLEITGTGANVLTF. The CDR3 nucleotides are TGTGCCAGCAGCTTAGAAATTACAGGGACCGGGGCCAACGTCCTGACTTTC. V is TRBV5-4 and J is TRBJ2-6; D might be TRBD1 (6 bases). In germline, CDR1 is SGHNT, CDR2 YYREEE (reference sequence). The CDR3 contains 17 residues. Trimming took 2 bases from V and 4 from J, leaving 16 bases between them. Together with reference TRBV5-4 and TRBJ2-6, the CDR3 gives the full variable domain: ETGVTQSPTHLIKTRGQQVTLRCSSQSGHNTVSWYQQALGQGPQFIFQYYREEENGRGNFPPRFSGLQFPNYSSELNVNALELDDSALYLCASSLEITGTGANVLTFGAGSRLTVL.

This clone has only one observation. CDR3 coding DNA: TGTGCCAGCAGCTCCGACAGGCTGGAGACCGGGGAGCTGTTTTTT. Translation gives CASSSDRLETGELFF. The genes are TRBV7-3 and TRBJ2-2; possible D gene TRBD1, 6 bases. Germline CDR1 and CDR2: SGHTA and FQGTGA. The CDR3 contains 15 residues. The V end was cut by 4 bases, the J end by 5 bases, with 14 bases between.

The chain joins TRBV7-2 to TRBJ1-1; no definite D call. Germline V gives CDR1 SGHTA, CDR2 FQGNSA. Trimming shortened V by 5 bases and J by 1 base, and 8 bases separated the two germline ends. The CDR3 has 13 amino acids. Here the CDR3 reads CASSRRRNTEAFF. As DNA, the CDR3 is TGTGCCAGCAGCCGACGGAGGAACACTGAAGCTTTCTTT.

This clone was recorded once. The genes are TRBV7-2 and TRBJ1-2; D unresolved. The CDR3 totals 13 residues. V lost 2 bases, J lost 6 bases, and 10 bases lay in between. Germline V lookup: CDR1 SGHTA, CDR2 FQGNSA. The CDR3 DNA reads TGTGCCAGCAGCTTAACAGTCGAAAATGGCTACACCTTC. Translation gives CASSLTVENGYTF.

The chain combines TRBV3-1 (or the pseudogene TRBV3-2) with TRBJ1-2, with D unclear. V lost 1 base and J 4 bases, leaving 7 bases between the germline ends. Germline V gene lookup returns CDR1 LGHDT and CDR2 YNNKEL (reference sequence). The CDR3 runs to 13 residues. CDR3 loop: CASSQVTAYGYTF. As DNA, the CDR3 is TGTGCCAGCAGCCAAGTTACAGCCTATGGCTACACCTTC.

V usage is TRBV5-1 and J usage is TRBJ1-6; D unresolved. The CDR3 loop spans 15 amino acids. Per germline, CDR1 SGHRS and CDR2 YFSETQ. The V end lost 5 bases, the J end lost 4 bases, and 13 bases lay between the germline ends. The CDR3 protein is CASRPEADYNSPLHF. As DNA, the CDR3 is TGCGCCAGCAGACCCGAGGCAGATTATAATTCACCCCTCCACTTT.